This T cell receptor beta chain was profiled in a study of patients and donors after allogeneic stem cell transplantation. TCRdb reprocessed the RT-PCR reads with MiXCR, giving one entry per CDR3 protein. Among some 87,000 distinct CDR3 sequences listed, about 44% were seen once. Trimming took off 6 bases at V and 0 bases at J, with 9 bases between the two ends. Germline CDR1 MGHDK, CDR2 SYGVNS. CDR3 length: 13 amino acids. This clonotype was seen only a few times. The chain couples TRBV25-1 to TRBJ2-7, with unresolved D. The sample consisted of blood, either unsorted or a sorted T cell fraction (not recorded which). The receptor was derived from a human donor who was either an allogeneic HSCT recipient or a stem cell or donor lymphocyte infusion donor (not recorded which). It is not recorded whose cells these are; they may come from a transplant donor. The CDR3 nucleotides read TGTGCCAGCAGCAGAACGGTCTCCTACGAGCAGTACTTC. Translated: CASSRTVSYEQYF.